Each of the 24 T cell receptor beta chains below was sequenced from the same sample in a study of blood T cell repertoires in COVID-19 (dated by TCRdb to 2018 to 2021). Libraries were made using the immunoSEQ multiplex PCR assay. This is the immuneACCESS table as TCRdb keeps it, with only in-frame sequences that have V and J called. A part of the clones is gone; compared with another copy, unresolved V genes explain less than half, and the rest is unexplained. The sample table contains a few hundred thousand clones; only one count was recorded for 65% to 85% of them. The ten most abundant clones make up approximately 14% of the sample. Sequences were obtained from peripheral blood. These receptors came from a person aged 65 to 85 with COVID-19, enrolled during active disease.

The rearrangement joins TRBV28 to TRBJ2-3, with 9 bases lining up with TRBD2. Losses at the gene ends were 5 bases for V and 4 bases for J; bases not matched to a gene: 4. The germline V gene has CDR1 MDHEN and CDR2 SYDVKM. The CDR3 has 14 residues. Here the CDR3 reads CASSPRGGADTQYF. The CDR3 coding sequence is TGTGCCAGCAGTCCGCGGGGGGGCGCAGATACGCAGTATTTT.

The chain is built from TRBV18 and TRBJ1-2, with D possibly TRBD1 on 6 matching bases. Trimming took off 2 bases at V and 4 bases at J, with 8 bases between the two ends. The CDR3 has 13 amino acids. CDR1 and CDR2 from the germline V gene are KGHSH and LQKENI. Here the CDR3 DNA reads TGTGCCAGCTCACCAGGGGGCGCCTATGGCTACACCTTC. This encodes CASSPGGAYGYTF.

The rearrangement joins TRBV2 to TRBJ1-5; D is possibly TRBD1 (5 bases). CDR3 length equals 14 residues. In germline, CDR1 is SNHLY, CDR2 FYNNEI. Trimming stripped 3 bases from V and 5 bases from J, with 11 bases between. The DNA for the CDR3 is TGTGCCAGCAGTGAGGCCAGGGTAGATCAGCCCCAGCATTTT. Translated, it gives CASSEARVDQPQHF.

This chain links TRBV28 with TRBJ1-3, with 10 bases matching TRBD1. Germline V gene data show CDR1 as MDHEN and CDR2 as SYDVKM. The CDR3 is 15 amino acids. J was trimmed by 2 bases and V by 5 bases; bases with no gene match: 3. The CDR3 DNA is TGTGCCAGCAGTCCGGGGACAGGGGCTGGAAACACCATATATTTT. Protein: CASSPGTGAGNTIYF.

The rearrangement uses TRBV7-2 and TRBJ2-4; D is perhaps TRBD1 (5 bases). Trimming removed 4 bases at V and 7 bases at J, with 17 bases between. CDR3 length: 15 residues. Germline-derived CDR1 and CDR2 are SGHTA and FQGNSA. The CDR3 region has the DNA TGTGCCAGCAGCTCGGTGACAGTACCTACGAACATTCAGTACTTC. Its translation is CASSSVTVPTNIQYF. Together with reference TRBV7-2 and TRBJ2-4, the CDR3 gives the full variable domain: GAGVSQSPSNKVTEKGKDVELRCDPISGHTALYWYRQSLGQGLEFLIYFQGNSAPDKSGLPSDRFSAERTGGSVSTLTIQRTQQEDSAVYLCASSSVTVPTNIQYFGAGTRLSVL.

V usage is TRBV14 and J usage is TRBJ1-4, with D possibly TRBD1 on 5 matching bases. Germline loops: CDR1 SGHDN, CDR2 FVKESK. The V end lost 2 bases, the J end lost 0 bases, and 7 bases lay between the germline ends. The CDR3 is 15 residues long. CDR3 loop: CASSQFRATNEKLFF. The DNA of the CDR3 is TGTGCCAGCAGCCAATTCAGGGCAACTAATGAAAAACTGTTTTTT.

CDR3 sequence reads: CASHTGTGDTGELFF. For the CDR3, the DNA is TGTGCCAGTCACACCGGGACAGGGGACACCGGGGAGCTGTTTTTT. This chain uses TRBV28 with TRBJ2-2; 10 positions agree with TRBD1. With 9 bases clipped from V and 3 bases from J, the junction kept 7 bases outside the gene matches. CDR3 length: 15 amino acids. From germline, CDR1 is MDHEN and CDR2 SYDVKM.

The chain carries TRBV28 and TRBJ1-2, with D possibly TRBD1 on 5 matching bases. The CDR3 is 13 residues long. Germline assignment: CDR1 MDHEN and CDR2 SYDVKM. Between the trimmed V and J ends, which lost 3 bases and 8 bases, there was a span of 13 bases. The CDR3 sequence is CASSFRREDGYTF. In DNA form, the CDR3 reads TGTGCCAGCAGTTTTCGCAGGGAGGACGGCTACACCTTC.

The chain couples TRBV5-1 to TRBJ2-1, with 13 bases that match TRBD2. CDR1 SGHRS and CDR2 YFSETQ come from the germline V gene. The CDR3 loop spans 20 amino acids. V shed 3 bases and J 2 bases; nucleotides not matched to a gene: 14. The CDR3 protein is CASSWGVGLAGFGAYNEQFF. The DNA for the CDR3 is TGCGCCAGCAGCTGGGGCGTGGGACTAGCGGGGTTCGGGGCCTACAATGAGCAGTTCTTC.

The CDR3 nucleotides are TGTGCCAGTGCAGGGGTCGGACAGCCCCAGCATTTT. Amino acid sequence: CASAGVGQPQHF. The chain combines TRBV19 with TRBJ1-5; tentative D call: TRBD1 (6 bases). The CDR3 has 12 residues. Germline V gene data show CDR1 as LNHDA and CDR2 as SQIVND (reference sequence). V shed 8 bases and J shed 7 bases, with 12 bases lying between them.

The chain combines TRBV19 with TRBJ2-1; possible D gene TRBD2, 6 bases. From germline, CDR1 is LNHDA and CDR2 SQIVND (reference sequence). The CDR3 covers 16 residues. The ends were cut back, 5 bases at V and 5 bases at J, with 19 bases in the middle. The CDR3 sequence: CASSLRTTRTNNEQFF. CDR3 bases: TGTGCCAGTAGTCTTAGGACTACCCGGACCAACAATGAGCAGTTCTTC.

The chain has TRBV6-2 or TRBV6-3 and TRBJ1-1; 7 bases are shared with TRBD1. The CDR3 has 14 amino acids. Germline loops: CDR1 MNHEY, CDR2 SVGEGT. Unmatched junction bases numbered 5, after V lost 2 bases and J lost 5 bases. Here the CDR3 DNA reads TGTGCCAGCAGTTACCCCAGGGGGGTTACTGAAGCTTTCTTT. Translated, it gives CASSYPRGVTEAFF.

This sequence joins TRBV6-5 and TRBJ2-7; 8 bases match TRBD1. Trimming took 7 bases from V and 6 from J; bases not matched to a gene: 8. Germline V gene data show CDR1 as MNHEY and CDR2 as SVGAGI. There are 13 residues in the CDR3. CDR3 DNA sequence: TGTGCCAGCACCGTGACAGGGGTGGGCGAGCAGTACTTC. Translated: CASTVTGVGEQYF.

The rearrangement joins TRBV19 to TRBJ1-1; TRBD1 aligns across 9 bases. This CDR3 spans 17 amino acids. Germline CDR1 LNHDA, CDR2 SQIVND (reference sequence). V shed 4 bases, J shed 1 base, and the junction held 10 bases outside the gene matches. The CDR3 sequence: CASSTKQGAWWNTEAFF. DNA of the CDR3: TGTGCCAGTAGTACAAAACAGGGGGCCTGGTGGAACACTGAAGCTTTCTTT.

The V gene is TRBV28, the J gene TRBJ1-6; D unresolved. This CDR3 region has 10 residues. The ends were cut back, 11 bases at V and 13 bases at J, with 12 bases in the middle. The germline gives CDR1 MDHEN, CDR2 SYDVKM. CDR3 bases: TGTGCCGCGGGGAGGGCTCCCCTCCACTTT. Encoded protein: CAAGRAPLHF.

The chain is built from TRBV5-5 and TRBJ2-7; possibly TRBD2 for D (6 bases). V was cut by 0 bases and J by 6 bases, with 10 bases left in between. The CDR3 extends over 13 amino acids. CDR1 is SGHKS, CDR2 YYEKEE, per germline (reference sequence). DNA for the CDR3: TGTGCCAGCAGCTTGGCGGCTAGCGCCGAGCAGTACTTC. Translating it yields CASSLAASAEQYF.

This rearrangement joins TRBV2 to TRBJ1-4; weak D call: TRBD1 (5 bases). The CDR3 extends over 16 amino acids. Germline V gene lookup returns CDR1 SNHLY and CDR2 FYNNEI. V was clipped by 8 bases and J by 0 bases, with 16 bases between them. Here the CDR3 reads CASRRTRPPTNEKLFF. The CDR3 coding sequence is TGTGCCAGCCGCAGGACAAGGCCCCCAACTAATGAAAAACTGTTTTTT.

This chain connects TRBV30 to TRBJ1-2; D is possibly TRBD1 (6 bases). With 5 bases removed from V and 8 bases from J, the gap between germline ends came to 18 bases. This CDR3 region has 13 residues. Germline assignment: CDR1 GTSNPN and CDR2 SVGIG (reference sequence). CDR3 nucleotides: TGTGCCTGGCGTAGACAGGTTGGAGAGGGCTACACCTTC. Its protein is CAWRRQVGEGYTF.

The DNA for the CDR3 is TGCGCCAGCAGCTCCGGGACTTTTGGTTCACCCCTCCACTTT. Translation: CASSSGTFGSPLHF. The chain joins TRBV5-1 to TRBJ1-6; weak D call: TRBD1 (5 bases). Deletions cut 3 bases from V and 9 bases from J, with 13 bases between. The CDR3 has 14 residues. Germline CDR1 and CDR2: SGHRS and YFSETQ.

This clone was picked up one time. V is TRBV2 and J is TRBJ2-5; the D is unclear. Germline values: CDR1 SNHLY, CDR2 FYNNEI. The V end lost 6 bases, the J end lost 5 bases, and 16 bases lay between the germline ends. CDR3 length: 14 residues. DNA of the CDR3: TGTGCCAGCAGCCGTTCTCCAAGCGTGGAGACCCAGTACTTC. Translation: CASSRSPSVETQYF. The variable domain in full, with the rest retrieved from reference TRBV2 and TRBJ2-5, is EPEVTQTPSHQVTQMGQEVILRCVPISNHLYFYWYRQILGQKVEFLVSFYNNEISEKSEIFDDQFSVERPDGSNFTLKIRSTKLEDSAMYFCASSRSPSVETQYFGPGTRLLVL.

The chain recombines TRBV6-4 with TRBJ1-2; possible D gene TRBD1, 5 bases. Germline-derived CDR1 and CDR2 are MRHNA and SNTAGT. CDR3 size: 13 residues. The V end lost 0 bases, the J end lost 7 bases, and 9 bases lay between the germline ends. This CDR3 is CASSDSAGTGYTF. Here the CDR3 DNA reads TGTGCCAGCAGTGACTCCGCGGGGACTGGCTACACCTTC.

The V call is TRBV5-6, the J call TRBJ2-7; D is perhaps TRBD1 (5 bases). Germline V gene data show CDR1 as SGHDT and CDR2 as YYEEEE. There are 13 residues in the CDR3. V gave up 4 bases and J gave up 2 bases, with 10 bases separating them. This chain's CDR3 is CASSPDKAYEQYF. The CDR3 DNA sequence: TGTGCCAGCAGCCCGGACAAGGCCTACGAGCAGTACTTC.

This clone came up once. V usage is TRBV7-2 and J usage is TRBJ2-3; 10 bases are a match to TRBD2. Germline CDR1 and CDR2: SGHTA and FQGNSA. The CDR3 extends over 15 amino acids. The V segment lost 6 bases and the J segment 2 bases; nucleotides outside the gene matches: 5. The CDR3: CASSPGTSVTDTQYF. The CDR3 DNA sequence: TGTGCCAGCAGTCCCGGGACTAGCGTCACAGATACGCAGTATTTT.

This clone has a single count. The chain is built from TRBV7-8 and TRBJ2-7; 7 bases agree with TRBD2. With V trimmed by 5 bases and J by 4 bases, 8 bases remained unmatched. CDR3 size: 14 residues. The germline CDR1 and CDR2 sequences are SGHVS and FQNEAQ. The CDR3 region is CASSRGRGDYEQYF. CDR3 DNA sequence: TGTGCCAGCAGCCGAGGGAGGGGCGATTACGAGCAGTACTTC.